The entry that follows covers one T cell receptor beta chain sequence. Its target is not known. The CDR3 is made up of 17 amino acids. The germline V gene has CDR1 SGHRS and CDR2 YFSETQ. The V end lost 4 bases, the J end lost 1 base, and 18 bases lay between the germline ends. The source of the sample is a study of T cells in Graves' hyperthyroidism and ophthalmopathy. The source material, RNA transcripts, was used to amplify TCR beta CDR3 regions. A set of HTBI primers served as the primers for a first-round RT-PCR of the TCR CDR3. TCRdb reprocessed the multiplex PCR reads with MiXCR, giving one entry per CDR3 protein. The sample consists of about 480,000 distinct CDR3 sequences, approximately 14% of them appearing once. Study-level findings and limits: Median prediction lead before ophthalmopathy onset was 6.5 months with the model.

This receptor was obtained from a young woman with Graves' hyperthyroidism. J is TRBJ2-1 and V is TRBV5-1; tentative D call: TRBD2 (6 bases). Material for sequencing was blood. This CDR3 is CASSARPGAGSYNEQFF. The CDR3 coding sequence is TGCGCCAGCAGCGCCCGCCCGGGAGCCGGGTCCTACAATGAGCAGTTCTTC.